The next 31 T cell receptor beta chains were all read from a single sample in a study of Ad26.COV2.S vaccination and SARS-CoV-2 variants. Sequencing was performed with immunoSEQ multiplex PCR; in TCRdb, only in-frame clones are kept and a portion is missing. The repertoire consists of around 300,000 clones, with roughly 90% occurring once and the leading ten covering around 11%. The treatment is: roughly 19 received Ad26.COV2.S at low or high dose, single or two shots; 5 received placebo; per-sample allocation not given. Day 63 following the first vaccine or placebo injection was when the samples were taken. The material sequenced was peripheral blood, taken in a trial of Ad26.COV2.S vaccine versus placebo. These receptors all come from a person aged 18-65 years who received the Ad26.COV2.S COVID-19 vaccine or a placebo.

V and J are TRBV25-1 and TRBJ1-1, with 7 bases matching TRBD1. Germline lookup yields CDR1 MGHDK and CDR2 SYGVNS. The V segment lost 7 bases and the J segment 13 bases; nucleotides outside the gene matches: 15. The CDR3 has 13 amino acids. This CDR3 reads CASTIQGQRFIFF. The CDR3 DNA is TGTGCCAGCACCATTCAGGGACAGAGATTTATTTTCTTT.

A single count supports this clone. This sequence joins TRBV7-9 and TRBJ1-1; D call uncertain. Looked up from germline, CDR1 is SEHNR and CDR2 is FQNEAQ (reference sequence). This CDR3 comprises 12 residues. V gave up 3 bases and J gave up 4 bases, with 6 bases separating them. The CDR3: CASSFQFTEAFF. In DNA, the CDR3 is TGTGCCAGCAGCTTTCAATTCACTGAAGCTTTCTTT.

This chain links TRBV29-1 with TRBJ2-7; D may be TRBD1 or TRBD2 (6 bases each). V dropped 5 bases and J dropped 2 bases, with 19 bases sitting between them. Looked up from germline, CDR1 is SQVTM and CDR2 is ANQGSEA. The CDR3 covers 15 residues. The CDR3, as DNA: TGCAGCGTTTCCGAGGGGGGAACTAACGCCTACGAGCAGTACTTC. This gives the protein CSVSEGGTNAYEQYF.

The V call is TRBV25-1, the J call TRBJ1-1, with D tentatively TRBD1 (5 bases). CDR1 and CDR2 from the germline V gene are MGHDK and SYGVNS. The V and J ends lost 6 bases and 3 bases respectively, with 14 bases between them. The CDR3 runs to 14 residues. In nucleotides, the CDR3 is TGTGCCAGCAGGGGGACGGGTCCGGACACTGAAGCTTTCTTT. Its protein product is CASRGTGPDTEAFF.

This chain joins TRBV10-3 and TRBJ2-1, with D possibly matching TRBD2 (6 bases). CDR3 length: 16 amino acids. Germline CDR1 ENHRY, CDR2 SYGVKD. With 0 bases removed from V and 5 bases from J, the gap between germline ends came to 14 bases. CDR3 DNA sequence: TGTGCCATCAGTGAGTCGATAGGTGCGGGAAACAATGAGCAGTTCTTC. Its protein is CAISESIGAGNNEQFF.

This clone appeared once. This chain joins TRBV4-2 and TRBJ2-7; 8 bases align to TRBD1. V shed 4 bases and J 3 bases; nucleotides not matched to a gene: 5. This CDR3 is built from 14 residues. Germline lookup yields CDR1 LGHNA and CDR2 YNFKEQ. DNA of the CDR3: TGTGCCAGCAGCCCCTATACAGGGGGCTACGAGCAGTACTTC. It yields the protein CASSPYTGGYEQYF.

Points on this clone: Other nucleotide sequences from this sample produce the same CDR3. This chain uses TRBV5-1 with TRBJ2-5, with a possible D match to TRBD2 (6 bases). CDR3 length: 14 amino acids. The germline V gene encodes CDR1 SGHRS and CDR2 YFSETQ. Between the trimmed V and J ends, which lost 4 bases and 2 bases, there was a span of 12 bases. The CDR3 loop reads CASSLGGRQETQYF. For the CDR3, the DNA is TGCGCCAGCAGCCTGGGGGGTAGGCAAGAGACCCAGTACTTC.

V and J are TRBV28 and TRBJ2-3; the match to TRBD2 covers 9 bases. This CDR3 is 13 amino acids long. Germline loops: CDR1 MDHEN, CDR2 SYDVKM. The trim removed 3 bases at V and 6 bases at J, leaving 1 base unmatched. CDR3 in DNA: TGTGCCAGCAGTTTCCTAGCGGGGGATACGCAGTATTTT. Translating gives CASSFLAGDTQYF.

The chain recombines TRBV10-3 with TRBJ1-4; 7 bases align to TRBD1. The CDR3 consists of 15 residues. From germline, CDR1 is ENHRY and CDR2 SYGVKD. Losses at the gene ends were 5 bases for V and 8 bases for J; bases not matched to a gene: 11. This chain's CDR3 is CAISPKGAGEEKLFF. The DNA for the CDR3 is TGTGCCATCAGTCCTAAGGGGGCCGGAGAAGAAAAACTGTTTTTT.

V usage is TRBV19 and J usage is TRBJ2-6; 11 nucleotides match TRBD2. The trim removed 6 bases at V and 0 bases at J, leaving 7 bases unmatched. The CDR3 is 18 residues long. CDR1 is LNHDA, CDR2 SQIVND, per germline (reference sequence). Here the CDR3 reads CASSRIAGGSSGANVLTF. In DNA, the CDR3 is TGTGCCAGTAGCCGGATAGCGGGAGGGTCCTCTGGGGCCAACGTCCTGACTTTC. The full variable domain, in which reference TRBV19 and TRBJ2-6 provide the parts outside the CDR3, is DGGITQSPKYLFRKEGQNVTLSCEQNLNHDAMYWYRQDPGQGLRLIYYSQIVNDFQKGDIAEGYSVSREKKESFPLTVTSAQKNPTAFYLCASSRIAGGSSGANVLTFGAGSRLTVL.

This clone was picked up one time. The chain links TRBV12-3 or TRBV12-4 to TRBJ2-1; 7 bases line up with TRBD1. This CDR3 has 13 residues. Losses at the gene ends were 10 bases for V and 7 bases for J; bases not matched to a gene: 10. The CDR3 nucleotides are TGTGCCACTACAGGGGCCCTGTGGAATGAGCAGTTCTTC. Residues: CATTGALWNEQFF.

This clone was seen only a few times. The chain employs TRBV7-8 and TRBJ2-2; D is undetermined. Per the germline V gene, CDR1 is SGHVS and CDR2 is FQNEAQ. This CDR3 has 15 amino acids. Trimming took off 5 bases at V and 2 bases at J, with 12 bases between the two ends. CDR3 protein: CASSPRGSNTGELFF. The CDR3 nucleotides read TGTGCCAGCAGCCCCCGTGGGTCTAACACCGGGGAGCTGTTTTTT.

The gene calls are TRBV28 and TRBJ1-5; D remains unclear. CDR3 length equals 15 residues. The V end was cut by 6 bases, the J end by 7 bases, with 19 bases between. Germline V gene lookup returns CDR1 MDHEN and CDR2 SYDVKM. The CDR3: CASRAGGRQEQPQHF. The CDR3 DNA sequence: TGTGCCAGCAGGGCCGGTGGCAGGCAAGAACAGCCCCAGCATTTT.

The chain combines TRBV12-3 or TRBV12-4 with TRBJ2-1; 10 nucleotides match TRBD2. This CDR3 comprises 13 residues. With 5 bases clipped from V and 10 bases from J, the junction kept 5 bases outside the gene matches. The CDR3 reads CASSPSGGAEQFF. DNA of the CDR3: TGTGCCAGCAGTCCTAGCGGGGGCGCCGAGCAGTTCTTC.

The chain recombines TRBV10-3 with TRBJ2-3, with D possibly called TRBD1 or TRBD2 (6 bases each). Per germline, CDR1 ENHRY and CDR2 SYGVKD. V lost 4 bases and J lost 5, with 16 bases in between. This CDR3 region has 15 residues. Here the CDR3 DNA reads TGTGCCATCAGTGGGGTGGGGGGCCGCAAAGATACGCAGTATTTT. Translation: CAISGVGGRKDTQYF.

The chain combines TRBV4-3 with TRBJ2-1, with 11 bases that match TRBD2. CDR1 and CDR2 (germline): LGHNA, YSLEER. This CDR3 comprises 19 residues. Trimming removed 0 bases from V and 6 bases from J; junction bases left unmatched: 13. Here the CDR3 DNA reads TGCGCCAGCAGCCAAGATTATGGGCTAGCGGGAGGTTTTAGCAATGAGCAGTTCTTC. It codes for CASSQDYGLAGGFSNEQFF.

The chain couples TRBV2 to TRBJ2-1; D is ambiguous. Trimming pared 3 bases from V and 6 bases from J, leaving 18 bases between. The CDR3 sequence is 16 residues long. CDR1 is SNHLY, CDR2 FYNNEI, per germline. CDR3 nucleotide sequence: TGTGCCAGCAGTGATAGATTGAGGCGGCAGACCAATGAGCAGTTCTTC. Residues: CASSDRLRRQTNEQFF. The variable domain in full, with the rest retrieved from reference TRBV2 and TRBJ2-1, is EPEVTQTPSHQVTQMGQEVILRCVPISNHLYFYWYRQILGQKVEFLVSFYNNEISEKSEIFDDQFSVERPDGSNFTLKIRSTKLEDSAMYFCASSDRLRRQTNEQFFGPGTRLTVL.

V is TRBV5-4 and J is TRBJ2-5, with 10 bases identical to TRBD2. The CDR3 runs to 15 residues. Germline V gives CDR1 SGHNT, CDR2 YYREEE (reference sequence). Trimming cost V 3 bases and J 5 bases; bases outside gene matches: 7. The CDR3 DNA reads as TGTGCCAGCAGCTCAAGCGGGGGGGCAAGTGAGACCCAGTACTTC. This translates into CASSSSGGASETQYF. Using reference TRBV5-4 and TRBJ2-5 for the parts outside the CDR3, the full variable domain is ETGVTQSPTHLIKTRGQQVTLRCSSQSGHNTVSWYQQALGQGPQFIFQYYREEENGRGNFPPRFSGLQFPNYSSELNVNALELDDSALYLCASSSSGGASETQYFGPGTRLLVL.

The chain combines TRBV27 with TRBJ2-2; D may be TRBD1 or TRBD2 (5 bases each). Germline V lookup: CDR1 MNHEY, CDR2 SMNVEV (reference sequence). V was trimmed by 6 bases and J by 6 bases, leaving 11 bases between them. CDR3 size: 13 residues. The CDR3 DNA reads TGTGCCAGCAGCTCCGGGGCACCCGGGGAGCTGTTTTTT. This sequence encodes CASSSGAPGELFF.

This clone was recorded a few times. The V gene is TRBV4-2, the J gene TRBJ1-1; D gene uncertain. The CDR3 runs 18 residues. V was shortened by 4 bases and J by 1 base, with 22 bases between the two germline ends. Germline V gene lookup returns CDR1 LGHNA and CDR2 YNFKEQ. CDR3: CASSPGRGQALSNTEAFF. The CDR3 DNA reads TGTGCCAGCAGCCCCGGCCGCGGGCAGGCACTTTCGAACACTGAAGCTTTCTTT.

J is TRBJ2-5 and V is TRBV5-4; D is unclear. Trimming took off 0 bases at V and 3 bases at J, with 6 bases between the two ends. This CDR3 spans 13 amino acids. Germline V gene sequence: CDR1 SGHNT, CDR2 YYREEE (reference sequence). CDR3 region: CASSLASEETQYF. Here the CDR3 DNA reads TGTGCCAGCAGCTTGGCCTCGGAAGAGACCCAGTACTTC.

The rearrangement links TRBV7-8 to TRBJ1-6; D gene uncertain. With 5 bases removed from V and 3 bases from J, the gap between germline ends came to 14 bases. The CDR3 sequence is 16 residues long. Germline V gives CDR1 SGHVS, CDR2 FQNEAQ. The CDR3 is CASSLEKGGYNSPLHF. CDR3 DNA: TGTGCCAGCAGCCTTGAGAAGGGAGGCTATAATTCACCCCTCCACTTT.

This CDR3 reads CASSLGGTGVDTEAFF. In nucleotides, the CDR3 is TGTGCCAGCAGCTTAGGAGGGACAGGGGTTGACACTGAAGCTTTCTTT. The gene calls are TRBV7-6 and TRBJ1-1; 10 positions match TRBD1. V lost 1 base and J lost 3; bases outside the gene matches: 5. The CDR3 consists of 16 residues. CDR1 and CDR2 from the germline V gene are SGHVS and FNYEAQ.

This chain uses TRBV28 with TRBJ2-2, with 8 nucleotides matching TRBD1. CDR3 length equals 17 residues. The V gene end was trimmed by 6 bases and the J gene end by 5 bases; junction bases not matched to a gene: 14. Germline CDR1 reads MDHEN; CDR2 reads SYDVKM. The CDR3 DNA sequence: TGTGCCAGCAGGATTGACAGGACAGGGAAAATTACCGGGGAGCTGTTTTTT. Translation gives CASRIDRTGKITGELFF. The full variable domain, rest sourced from reference TRBV28 and TRBJ2-2, is DVKVTQSSRYLVKRTGEKVFLECVQDMDHENMFWYRQDPGLGLRLIYFSYDVKMKEKGDIPEGYSVSREKKERFSLILESASTNQTSMYLCASRIDRTGKITGELFFGEGSRLTVL.

This clone turned up a few times. This rearrangement joins TRBV4-2 to TRBJ1-2, with D unclear. Trimming took 0 bases from V and 2 from J, leaving 16 bases between them. The CDR3 totals 17 residues. The germline CDR1 and CDR2 sequences are LGHNA and YNFKEQ. CDR3 DNA sequence: TGTGCCAGCAGCCAAGAAATCTCGGGTGTCGGGAACTATGGCTACACCTTC. Translated, it gives CASSQEISGVGNYGYTF.

CDR3 loop: CASSIGSVYTGELFF. CDR3 in DNA: TGTGCCAGTAGTATAGGATCAGTCTACACCGGGGAGCTGTTTTTT. The chain employs TRBV19 and TRBJ2-2; unclear D gene. Trimming removed 1 base from V and 3 bases from J, with 9 bases in between. Germline V gene lookup returns CDR1 LNHDA and CDR2 SQIVND (reference sequence). The CDR3 runs 15 residues.

This clone was counted a few times. J is TRBJ1-6 and V is TRBV3-1 (or the pseudogene TRBV3-2), with a weak D call TRBD1 (6 bases). V was pared by 4 bases and J by 10 bases, with 17 bases between. Germline CDR1 and CDR2: LGHDT and YNNKEL (reference sequence). The CDR3 loop spans 15 amino acids. CDR3 residues: CASSPPGAPISPLHF. The CDR3 DNA sequence: TGTGCCAGCAGCCCCCCGGGGGCCCCGATCTCACCCCTCCACTTT.

This chain links TRBV7-9 with TRBJ2-2; the match to TRBD2 covers 10 bases. Looked up from germline, CDR1 is SEHNR and CDR2 is FQNEAQ (reference sequence). The CDR3 runs 16 residues. V was clipped by 5 bases and J by 5 bases; unmatched bases: 8. Here the CDR3 DNA reads TGTGCCAGCAGCACCTATAGCGGGAGGAAGACCGGGGAGCTGTTTTTT. It yields the protein CASSTYSGRKTGELFF.

The chain links TRBV24-1 to TRBJ2-7; a weak D match, TRBD2 (7 bases). V gave up 3 bases and J gave up 3 bases, with 14 bases separating them. Per germline, CDR1 KGHDR and CDR2 SFDVKD. The CDR3 spans 15 residues. The CDR3 sequence: CATSDPARGGYEQYF. In nucleotides, the CDR3 is TGTGCCACCAGTGATCCAGCGAGGGGGGGCTACGAGCAGTACTTC.

The V gene is TRBV3-1 (or the pseudogene TRBV3-2), the J gene TRBJ1-3; D is possibly TRBD1 (5 bases). Per germline, CDR1 LGHDT and CDR2 YNNKEL (reference sequence). V shed 4 bases and J shed 3 bases, with 10 bases lying between them. This CDR3 is 14 amino acids long. The CDR3 loop reads CASSRSQGGNTIYF. The CDR3 nucleotides are TGTGCCAGCAGCCGGTCGCAGGGTGGAAACACCATATATTTT.

The genes are TRBV5-5 and TRBJ1-2; a possible D gene is TRBD1 (6 bases). Germline values: CDR1 SGHKS, CDR2 YYEKEE (reference sequence). Trimming shortened V by 2 bases and J by 9 bases, and 14 bases separated the two germline ends. This CDR3 has 13 amino acids. CDR3 DNA: TGTGCCAGCAGCTTTGGTCAGGGGACGAGCTACACCTTC. Its translation is CASSFGQGTSYTF.